The table lists the clone carrying this T cell receptor beta chain with a few counts. These data belong to a study of identical twins. The V end lost 3 bases, the J end lost 2 bases, and 14 bases lay between the germline ends. This CDR3 region has 15 residues. Germline V gene lookup returns CDR1 SEHNR and CDR2 FQNEAQ (reference sequence). TCRdb reprocessed the 5' RACE reads via MiXCR and lists one record per CDR3 protein. The sample carries approximately 700,000 distinct CDR3 sequences, 15% to 20% recorded once. These data also formed part of another study, on T cells expressing NK-cell markers. Turning to that study: Top CD8+ clonotypes included the dominant CD3+CD56+NKG2C+ clonotypes in five to seven donors.

The receptor was derived from a young woman in good health. The chain employs TRBV7-9 and TRBJ2-7; D call uncertain. What was sequenced was PBMCs. CDR3 sequence: CASSLGGTGAYEQYF. CDR3 sequence (DNA): TGTGCCAGCAGCTTGGGTGGTACCGGCGCCTACGAGCAGTACTTC.